These T cell receptor beta chains were read from a single sample in a study of TIL therapy for anti-PD-1-resistant metastatic lung cancer. Using immunoSEQ multiplex PCR, the repertoire was profiled, and TCRdb retains in-frame clones only, with some absent. Here the sample spans about 52,000 clones, 79% being singletons. This material consisted of blood, taken at baseline. Receptors originate from a woman aged 25-80 years with non-small cell lung cancer. CDR3s include the opening cysteine and the closing phenylalanine or tryptophan. Each record gives: D gene, clone size, J gene, V gene, CDR3 DNA, CDR3 protein. D genes are given only for firm matches. The size of a clone is reported for some rows only, either as once, few or many, or as a class for expanded clones.

D gene: -
clone size: -
J gene: TRBJ2-5
V gene: TRBV7-8
CDR3 DNA: TGTGCCAGCAGCTCTGCCCGGGACGGGCCCCAGTACTTC
CDR3 protein: CASSSARDGPQYF

D gene: TRBD1
clone size: -
J gene: TRBJ2-5
V gene: TRBV28
CDR3 DNA: TGTGCCAGCAGTTCCGGACAGGGAAAAGAGACCCAGTACTTC
CDR3 protein: CASSSGQGKETQYF

D gene: -
clone size: -
J gene: TRBJ2-2
V gene: TRBV7-3
CDR3 DNA: TGTGCCAGCAGCCTGAACACCGGGGAGCTGTTTTTT
CDR3 protein: CASSLNTGELFF

D gene: -
clone size: -
J gene: TRBJ1-1
V gene: TRBV10-3
CDR3 DNA: TGTGCCATCAGTGAGTCCAGGGGTAACACTGAAGCTTTCTTT
CDR3 protein: CAISESRGNTEAFF

D gene: TRBD2
clone size: -
J gene: TRBJ2-7
V gene: TRBV7-8
CDR3 DNA: TGTGCCAGCAGTCCCCAGATACTAGCGGGTCTCGCCTACGAGCAGTACTTC
CDR3 protein: CASSPQILAGLAYEQYF

D gene: TRBD1
clone size: -
J gene: TRBJ1-2
V gene: TRBV9
CDR3 DNA: TGTGCCAGCAGCGTAGCCGGAGGGGGCGACATCGGCTATGGCTACACCTTC
CDR3 protein: CASSVAGGGDIGYGYTF

D gene: -
clone size: -
J gene: TRBJ1-1
V gene: TRBV19
CDR3 DNA: TGTGCCAGTACCTTTAGAGGATACGGGAGTTTAGCTTTCTTT
CDR3 protein: CASTFRGYGSLAFF

D gene: TRBD1
clone size: -
J gene: TRBJ2-7
V gene: TRBV4-2
CDR3 DNA: TGTGCCAGCAGCTTAGGGACAGGAGACACCTACGAGCAGTACTTC
CDR3 protein: CASSLGTGDTYEQYF

D gene: TRBD2
clone size: -
J gene: TRBJ2-3
V gene: TRBV5-1
CDR3 DNA: TGCGCCAGCAGCTTGGGGCCCTCCGGGACTAGCGGAACAGATACGCAGTATTTT
CDR3 protein: CASSLGPSGTSGTDTQYF

D gene: -
clone size: -
J gene: TRBJ1-1
V gene: TRBV28
CDR3 DNA: TGTGCCAGCAGGTCACCTAACACTGAAGCTTTCTTT
CDR3 protein: CASRSPNTEAFF

D gene: TRBD1
clone size: few
J gene: TRBJ2-7
V gene: TRBV25-1
CDR3 DNA: TGTGCCAGCAGTCGCACGGACAGGGATTACGAGCAGTACTTC
CDR3 protein: CASSRTDRDYEQYF

D gene: -
clone size: -
J gene: TRBJ2-1
V gene: TRBV11-1
CDR3 DNA: TGTGCCAGCAGCCGGAATAGGGGTGAGGGGGGAGAGCAGTTCTTC
CDR3 protein: CASSRNRGEGGEQFF

D gene: TRBD2
clone size: -
J gene: TRBJ2-7
V gene: TRBV4-1
CDR3 DNA: TGCGCCAGCAGCCCGGGACTAGCGGGAGGGGAAACTACCTACGAGCAGTACTTC
CDR3 protein: CASSPGLAGGETTYEQYF

D gene: -
clone size: -
J gene: TRBJ2-7
V gene: TRBV5-6
CDR3 DNA: TGTGCCAGCAGCTTGGTAGGAGGTCCCCCCTACGAGCAGTACTTC
CDR3 protein: CASSLVGGPPYEQYF

D gene: TRBD1
clone size: -
J gene: TRBJ2-7
V gene: TRBV19
CDR3 DNA: TGTGCCAGTAGTCCTAAGGGGACAGGCTCCTACGAGCAGTACTTC
CDR3 protein: CASSPKGTGSYEQYF

D gene: -
clone size: -
J gene: TRBJ2-7
V gene: TRBV4-1
CDR3 DNA: TGCGCCAGCAGCCAAGCTCCCATAGGTCGGTTCCACGAGCAGTACTTC
CDR3 protein: CASSQAPIGRFHEQYF

D gene: TRBD1
clone size: -
J gene: TRBJ1-1
V gene: TRBV11-2
CDR3 DNA: TGTGCCAGCAGCCCACTCACAGGGGGTGACACTGAAGCTTTCTTT
CDR3 protein: CASSPLTGGDTEAFF

D gene: -
clone size: -
J gene: TRBJ1-2
V gene: TRBV7-2
CDR3 DNA: TGTGCCAGCAGCCCCCGGAGGGAAAACTATGGCTACACCTTC
CDR3 protein: CASSPRRENYGYTF

D gene: -
clone size: -
J gene: TRBJ1-5
V gene: TRBV2
CDR3 DNA: TGTGCCAGCAGTTGGGGAGGGGGAAGCAATCAGCCCCAGCATTTT
CDR3 protein: CASSWGGGSNQPQHF

D gene: -
clone size: -
J gene: TRBJ2-1
V gene: TRBV19
CDR3 DNA: TGTGCCAGTAGTATATATAGCGGCTCCTACAATGAGCAGTTCTTC
CDR3 protein: CASSIYSGSYNEQFF

D gene: -
clone size: -
J gene: TRBJ1-6
V gene: TRBV4-2
CDR3 DNA: TGTGCCAGCAGCCAAGAGGGCACCCTTAATTCACCCCTCCACTTT
CDR3 protein: CASSQEGTLNSPLHF

D gene: -
clone size: -
J gene: TRBJ2-1
V gene: TRBV28
CDR3 DNA: TGTGCCAGCACCCGTTCCGGGAGACCCTACAATGAGCAGTTCTTC
CDR3 protein: CASTRSGRPYNEQFF

D gene: -
clone size: once
J gene: TRBJ1-4
V gene: TRBV25-1
CDR3 DNA: TGTGCCAGTCCCGGCAGCGGAAGAGATGAAAAACTGTTTTTT
CDR3 protein: CASPGSGRDEKLFF

D gene: -
clone size: -
J gene: TRBJ2-2
V gene: TRBV5-1
CDR3 DNA: TGCGCCAGCAGCTTGGCCGACAGGGAGGACACCGGGGAGCTGTTTTTT
CDR3 protein: CASSLADREDTGELFF

D gene: TRBD2
clone size: -
J gene: TRBJ2-4
V gene: TRBV7-2
CDR3 DNA: TGTGCCAGCAGCTTAGCGGGAAGCGGGGGGGCCAAAAACATTCAGTACTTC
CDR3 protein: CASSLAGSGGAKNIQYF

D gene: TRBD2
clone size: -
J gene: TRBJ2-5
V gene: TRBV2
CDR3 DNA: TGTGCCAGCAGTGGACTAGCGGGGGGGAAAGAGACCCAGTACTTC
CDR3 protein: CASSGLAGGKETQYF

D gene: -
clone size: -
J gene: TRBJ1-5
V gene: TRBV6-5
CDR3 DNA: TGTGCCAGCAGTTACTCGATGCCGACGAATCAGCCCCAGCATTTT
CDR3 protein: CASSYSMPTNQPQHF

D gene: TRBD1
clone size: -
J gene: TRBJ1-2
V gene: TRBV19
CDR3 DNA: TGTGCCAGTAGTATAAGGGTAAGGGGACAGACAAACTATGGCTACACCTTC
CDR3 protein: CASSIRVRGQTNYGYTF

D gene: TRBD1
clone size: -
J gene: TRBJ2-2
V gene: TRBV6-5
CDR3 DNA: TGTGCCAGCAGTTACGACAGGGGCCTGAACACCGGGGAGCTGTTTTTT
CDR3 protein: CASSYDRGLNTGELFF

D gene: -
clone size: once
J gene: TRBJ1-2
V gene: TRBV7-2
CDR3 DNA: TGTGCCAGCAGCGCAAAGGACGGGTTTAACTATGGCTACACCTTC
CDR3 protein: CASSAKDGFNYGYTF